Shown below are 21 T cell receptor beta chains from a single sample sequenced in a study of blood T cell repertoires in COVID-19. Clones were read by immunoSEQ multiplex PCR, and TCRdb kept only the in-frame ones, dropping some. The sample shows around 180,000 clones, 75% to 90% of them seen only once. The sequencing input was peripheral blood. Receptor source: a man in his 60s with acute or convalescent COVID-19.

The V call is TRBV2, the J call TRBJ1-5; 10 bases align to TRBD1. Germline loops: CDR1 SNHLY, CDR2 FYNNEI. The V gene end was trimmed by 6 bases and the J gene end by 4 bases; junction bases not matched to a gene: 3. The CDR3 is made up of 14 amino acids. The CDR3: CASSPGQGNQPQHF. The CDR3 nucleotides are TGTGCCAGCAGCCCGGGACAGGGGAATCAGCCCCAGCATTTT.

The chain is built from TRBV25-1 and TRBJ2-3; D ambiguous. CDR3 length: 12 amino acids. The germline V gene encodes CDR1 MGHDK and CDR2 SYGVNS. Trimming shortened V by 3 bases and J by 3 bases, and 4 bases separated the two germline ends. The CDR3 sequence: CASSDRTDTQYF. The CDR3 bases are TGTGCCAGCAGTGACCGTACAGATACGCAGTATTTT.

The V gene is TRBV28, the J gene TRBJ2-5, with 7 bases that match TRBD1. This CDR3 region has 14 residues. The V gene end was trimmed by 7 bases and the J gene end by 5 bases; junction bases not matched to a gene: 10. Germline V gene lookup returns CDR1 MDHEN and CDR2 SYDVKM. The chain's CDR3 is CASTPTGRWETQYF. For the CDR3, the DNA is TGTGCCAGCACCCCGACAGGGCGATGGGAGACCCAGTACTTC.

V is TRBV6-5 and J is TRBJ1-1; 7 bases are a match to TRBD1. Germline V gives CDR1 MNHEY, CDR2 SVGAGI. This CDR3 spans 15 amino acids. The V segment lost 2 bases and the J segment 7 bases; nucleotides outside the gene matches: 10. The CDR3, as DNA: TGTGCCAGCAGTTACCCGAATCTACAGGGGTTTGAAGCTTTCTTT. As protein: CASSYPNLQGFEAFF.

Only a few counts were recorded for this clone. As DNA, the CDR3 is TGCGCCAGCAGCTCGGGAGGACCGGGGACTTCTGAAGCTTTCTTT. This encodes CASSSGGPGTSEAFF. The chain employs TRBV5-1 and TRBJ1-1, with D perhaps matching TRBD1 (5 bases). The CDR3 consists of 15 residues. V was clipped by 3 bases and J by 6 bases, with 18 bases between them. CDR1 SGHRS and CDR2 YFSETQ come from the germline V gene.

This chain joins TRBV5-1 and TRBJ2-3; D not certain. The CDR3 is made up of 13 amino acids. Germline CDR1 SGHRS, CDR2 YFSETQ. V was cut by 0 bases and J by 4 bases, with 6 bases left in between. This CDR3 is CASSLVGPDTQYF. CDR3 bases: TGCGCCAGCAGCTTGGTGGGCCCAGATACGCAGTATTTT.

V usage is TRBV14 and J usage is TRBJ2-4; 7 positions match TRBD1. The CDR3 loop spans 16 amino acids. With 5 bases clipped from V and 2 bases from J, the junction kept 9 bases outside the gene matches. The V gene's germline CDR1 is SGHDN and CDR2 FVKESK. The CDR3 loop reads CASSAIGGAPKNIQYF. As DNA, the CDR3 is TGTGCCAGCAGCGCCATAGGGGGCGCCCCCAAAAACATTCAGTACTTC.

The V and J genes are TRBV6-2 or TRBV6-3 and TRBJ2-1, with D possibly matching TRBD2 (5 bases). Trimming took 2 bases from V and 2 from J, leaving 10 bases between them. The germline V gene has CDR1 MNHEY and CDR2 SVGEGT. CDR3 length equals 15 residues. The chain's CDR3 is CASSYLVAPYNEQFF. Written as DNA, the CDR3 is TGTGCCAGCAGTTACCTGGTAGCGCCCTACAATGAGCAGTTCTTC.

The chain combines TRBV19 with TRBJ1-2; D remains ambiguous. This CDR3 has 11 amino acids. The germline V gene encodes CDR1 LNHDA and CDR2 SQIVND (reference sequence). V was cut by 6 bases and J by 5 bases, with 7 bases left in between. The CDR3 here is CASSSFYGYTF. The CDR3 nucleotides are TGTGCCAGTAGCTCCTTTTATGGCTACACCTTC.

This clone was observed once. The rearrangement joins TRBV23-1 to TRBJ2-7, with 7 bases fitting TRBD1. TRBV23-1 is treated as an ORF (open reading frame) with a function not yet certain. This CDR3 has 15 amino acids. After removal of 2 bases from V and 0 bases from J, the junction contained 4 bases not matched to a gene. CDR3 protein: CASSQNWDSSYEQYF. In DNA, the CDR3 is TGCGCCAGCAGTCAAAACTGGGACAGCTCCTACGAGCAGTACTTC.

The chain employs TRBV7-9 and TRBJ2-7; 11 bases are a match to TRBD2. The ends lost 2 bases at V and 7 bases at J; junction bases unmatched: 4. The germline gives CDR1 SEHNR, CDR2 FQNEAQ (reference sequence). This CDR3 has 14 amino acids. CDR3 amino acids: CASSLLAGGGEQYF. CDR3 in DNA: TGTGCCAGCAGCTTACTAGCGGGAGGTGGGGAGCAGTACTTC.

This clone has a single count. Here the CDR3 DNA reads TGTGCCAGCAGCCAAGATATGGCCAGAGCTTTCTTT. Its protein product is CASSQDMARAFF. The chain recombines TRBV3-1 (or the pseudogene TRBV3-2) with TRBJ1-1, with D uncertain. V was cut by 0 bases and J by 10 bases, with 9 bases left in between. The CDR3 length is 12 residues. The germline V gene encodes CDR1 LGHDT and CDR2 YNNKEL (reference sequence).

The rearrangement uses TRBV3-1 (or the pseudogene TRBV3-2) and TRBJ1-1; maybe TRBD1 (6 bases). Per germline, CDR1 LGHDT and CDR2 YNNKEL (reference sequence). The germline V and J ends were trimmed by 5 bases and 3 bases, with 19 bases remaining between them. This CDR3 contains 16 residues. The CDR3 DNA is TGTGCCAGCAGCTTACCGGCCTTGGGGGGGCACACTGAAGCTTTCTTT. Residues: CASSLPALGGHTEAFF.

The chain carries TRBV10-2 and TRBJ2-7; possible D gene TRBD1, 6 bases. The CDR3 is 13 residues long. V was clipped by 6 bases and J by 1 base, with 10 bases between them. Germline lookup yields CDR1 WSHSY and CDR2 SAAADI. DNA of the CDR3: TGCGCCAGCAGAAAGGGGGTTTCCTACGAGCAGTACTTC. Translating gives CASRKGVSYEQYF.

In its sample, this clone was seen a few times. CDR3 DNA: TGTGCCAGCAGTGAACCTGGGACAGGCAATCAGCCCCAGCATTTT. Translation: CASSEPGTGNQPQHF. V and J are TRBV7-8 and TRBJ1-5, with TRBD1 identical over 7 bases. The CDR3 extends over 15 amino acids. Germline CDR1 and CDR2: SGHVS and FQNEAQ. V gave up 6 bases and J gave up 2 bases; unmatched junction bases: 7.

The gene calls are TRBV5-1 and TRBJ1-1; tentative D call: TRBD1 (5 bases). The V end lost 4 bases, the J end lost 10 bases, and 20 bases lay between the germline ends. Looked up from germline, CDR1 is SGHRS and CDR2 is YFSETQ. CDR3 size: 14 residues. The DNA for the CDR3 is TGCGCCAGCAGCCCTCGGGCCGGAGGGGTAGGAGCTTTCTTT. The encoded protein is CASSPRAGGVGAFF. Variable domain in full (rest from reference TRBV5-1 and TRBJ1-1): KAGVTQTPRYLIKTRGQQVTLSCSPISGHRSVSWYQQTPGQGLQFLFEYFSETQRNKGNFPGRFSGRQFSNSRSEMNVSTLELGDSALYLCASSPRAGGVGAFFGQGTRLTVV.

The rearrangement uses TRBV18 and TRBJ1-2; 7 bases match TRBD1. Per the germline V gene, CDR1 is KGHSH and CDR2 is LQKENI. CDR3 size: 13 residues. Germline trimming cut 3 bases from V and 5 bases from J; bases unmatched to any gene: 3. DNA of the CDR3: TGTGCCAGCTCACCGACAGGGACTTATGGCTACACCTTC. Its protein is CASSPTGTYGYTF.

The V call is TRBV5-1, the J call TRBJ2-5; possibly TRBD1 for D (5 bases). Germline CDR1 is SGHRS and CDR2 is YFSETQ. The CDR3 is 14 amino acids. Trimming took off 0 bases at V and 3 bases at J, with 9 bases between the two ends. The CDR3: CASSLGFREETQYF. The CDR3 region has the DNA TGCGCCAGCAGCTTGGGTTTCAGGGAAGAGACCCAGTACTTC.

This chain connects TRBV18 to TRBJ2-7; weak D call: TRBD2 (6 bases). V lost 6 bases and J lost 2, with 11 bases in between. CDR1 and CDR2 (germline): KGHSH, LQKENI. The CDR3 is 13 amino acids. CDR3 in DNA: TGTGCCAGCTCGGCGGGGTTGACCTACGAGCAGTACTTC. This codes for CASSAGLTYEQYF.

This clone was found once. The chain recombines TRBV6-5 with TRBJ2-1; tentative D call: TRBD2 (6 bases). The germline V gene has CDR1 MNHEY and CDR2 SVGAGI. V lost 7 bases and J lost 3, with 13 bases in between. This CDR3 is built from 14 residues. CDR3 coding DNA: TGTGCCAGCATCGAGGGGACTCACTACAATGAGCAGTTCTTC. It codes for CASIEGTHYNEQFF.

The chain's CDR3 is CASSPGTGDETQYF. CDR3 coding DNA: TGTGCCAGCAGCCCAGGGACAGGGGACGAGACCCAGTACTTC. This sequence joins TRBV2 and TRBJ2-5; 10 nucleotides agree with TRBD1. Losses at the gene ends were 6 bases for V and 5 bases for J; bases not matched to a gene: 6. From germline, CDR1 is SNHLY and CDR2 FYNNEI. The CDR3 covers 14 residues.